The T cell receptor (beta chain) described here comes from a study of metastatic and nonmetastatic thyroid tumors. Study-level background: The authors compared repertoires across blood and tumor or nodule tissue from malignant and benign thyroid patients.

This clone was seen repeatedly, ten times or more. The CDR3 totals 15 residues. CDR1 and CDR2 (germline): MNHEY, SVGAGI. Unmatched junction bases numbered 8, after V lost 3 bases and J lost 4 bases. TCRdb re-called clones from the PCR reads using MiXCR. The data show some 83,000 clones, with roughly an eighth seen just once and 7% to 9% held by the top ten. Each patient came to thyroid surgery without any prior treatment (of any kind). The chain has TRBV6-5 and TRBJ2-7; 8 bases match TRBD1. This receptor was obtained from a female donor with papillary thyroid cancer or a benign thyroid nodule (not recorded which). Some clones in this sample may be carry-over from other donors' samples. Sequencing used tumor tissue. CDR3 region: CASSYPGQGVYEQYF. The CDR3 DNA follows: TGTGCCAGCAGTTATCCCGGACAGGGTGTTTACGAGCAGTACTTC.